This T cell receptor (beta chain) was obtained from a study of blood T cells in healthy people across ages. Study-wide results and limits: No conclusive comparison of naive versus antigen-experienced cells was possible with unsorted PBMCs.

The germline V and J ends were trimmed by 4 bases and 5 bases, with 18 bases remaining between them. Per germline, CDR1 GTSNPN and CDR2 SVGIG (reference sequence). The CDR3 is made up of 14 amino acids. The use of a sample-barcoded 5' primer and a J-beta primer mix characterized a second PCR of roughly 6 to 11 cycles. Every cDNA molecule carried a tag from a template-switch adaptor bearing 12 random nucleotides. A single record per CDR3 protein comes from TCRdb applying MiXCR to the 5' RACE reads. This repertoire shows around 1.5 million distinct CDR3 sequences, roughly 32% found once; its top ten account for about 11%. This clonotype was seen repeatedly, ten times or more. Antigen unknown.

The chain employs TRBV30 and TRBJ2-7; D possibly uses TRBD1 or TRBD2 (5 bases each). The sample taken for sequencing was blood. The sequence was obtained from a young woman in good health. DNA for the CDR3: TGTGCCTGGAACTGGGACGGATTGGATGACGAGCAGTACTTC. It encodes CAWNWDGLDDEQYF.